The 26 T cell receptor beta chains listed next were all sequenced from one sample in a study of blood T cell repertoires in COVID-19. Data came from immunoSEQ multiplex PCR; TCRdb stores just in-frame clones and leaves some out. The repertoire has roughly 250,000 clones, over 80% of them found once; the top ten carry 0.95% to 1.5%. Material: PBMCs or T cells enriched from blood (not recorded which). All receptors derive from a human donor in a cohort exposed to, infected with or recovered from COVID-19 (not recorded which). The donor label of this sample is uncertain.

J is TRBJ1-5 and V is TRBV6-1, with a weak D call TRBD1 (6 bases). The V end was cut by 4 bases, the J end by 2 bases, with 15 bases between. This CDR3 region has 16 residues. Per germline, CDR1 MNHNS and CDR2 SASEGT. The CDR3 DNA is TGTGCCAGCAGTGCCTTACAGGGTAGGCGCAATCAGCCCCAGCATTTT. This gives the protein CASSALQGRRNQPQHF.

The V and J genes are TRBV19 and TRBJ1-4; D is unclear. V was trimmed by 2 bases and J by 4 bases, leaving 8 bases between them. The length of the CDR3 is 14 residues. CDR1 and CDR2 from the germline V gene are LNHDA and SQIVND (reference sequence). CDR3 nucleotides: TGTGCCAGTAGTATAACTGCGATTAATGAAAAACTGTTTTTT. Translated, it gives CASSITAINEKLFF.

V and J are TRBV9 and TRBJ1-1; weak D call: TRBD1 (6 bases). Trimming shortened V by 3 bases and J by 5 bases, and 14 bases separated the two germline ends. Germline V lookup: CDR1 SGDLS, CDR2 YYNGEE. CDR3 length equals 14 residues. CDR3 residues: CASSAEQGRTEAFF. In DNA form, the CDR3 reads TGTGCCAGCAGCGCCGAACAGGGAAGGACTGAAGCTTTCTTT.

This clone appeared a single time. CDR3: CASSPFRHVNYGYTF. The DNA of the CDR3 is TGTGCCAGCAGTCCCTTTCGACACGTTAACTATGGCTACACCTTC. The chain recombines TRBV28 with TRBJ1-2; D ambiguous. The germline CDR1 and CDR2 sequences are MDHEN and SYDVKM. The V gene lost 5 bases and the J gene lost 1 base, with 14 bases spanning the gap. The CDR3 sequence is 15 residues long.

The chain joins TRBV9 to TRBJ1-5, with D unresolved. The CDR3 is 18 amino acids. CDR1 SGDLS and CDR2 YYNGEE come from the germline V gene. V was pared by 0 bases and J by 0 bases, with 16 bases between. CDR3 in DNA: TGTGCCAGCAGCGTAGGCCGGTTCCTCCCGTATAGCAATCAGCCCCAGCATTTT. It is translated as CASSVGRFLPYSNQPQHF.

This clone was observed once. The chain combines TRBV2 with TRBJ1-6; no clear D. This CDR3 region has 13 residues. The germline CDR1 and CDR2 sequences are SNHLY and FYNNEI. V was cut by 2 bases and J by 10 bases, with 9 bases left in between. CDR3 nucleotides: TGTGCCAGCAGTGAAAATCTCTCCTCACCCCTCCACTTT. Encoded protein: CASSENLSSPLHF.

V and J are TRBV10-3 and TRBJ1-2; no firm D call. This CDR3 region has 14 residues. Germline lookup yields CDR1 ENHRY and CDR2 SYGVKD. V was trimmed by 4 bases and J by 8 bases, leaving 17 bases between them. The CDR3 region is CAISGGLDREGYTF. Here the CDR3 DNA reads TGTGCCATCAGTGGAGGTTTAGATCGGGAGGGCTACACCTTC.

The rearrangement links TRBV10-3 to TRBJ2-7; 8 nucleotides agree with TRBD2. V gave up 10 bases and J gave up 0 bases; unmatched junction bases: 23. CDR3 size: 19 residues. Germline-derived CDR1 and CDR2 are ENHRY and SYGVKD. CDR3 coding DNA: TGTGCCACCCGAGGGGATGGACGTACTAGCGGAACAAACTCCTACGAGCAGTACTTC. This encodes CATRGDGRTSGTNSYEQYF.

There are a few counts of this clone. The chain joins TRBV5-4 to TRBJ2-7, with 10 positions matching TRBD2. This CDR3 region has 18 residues. Per the germline V gene, CDR1 is SGHNT and CDR2 is YYREEE (reference sequence). V was clipped by 4 bases and J by 7 bases; unmatched bases: 20. Written as DNA, the CDR3 is TGTGCCAGCAGCCGACTATACTCACTAGCGGGGAGCCGGGGGGAGCAGTACTTC. It encodes CASSRLYSLAGSRGEQYF.

The chain couples TRBV4-1 to TRBJ2-6; D is ambiguous. Germline V CDR1 and CDR2: MGHRA, YSYEKL. The ends were cut back, 4 bases at V and 2 bases at J, with 9 bases in the middle. This CDR3 is built from 15 residues. In nucleotides, the CDR3 is TGCGCCAGCAGCCCGCGGAAGCCTGGGGCCAACGTCCTGACTTTC. Protein sequence: CASSPRKPGANVLTF.

This chain joins TRBV4-1 and TRBJ2-1, with TRBD1 matching 7 bases. The germline gives CDR1 MGHRA, CDR2 YSYEKL. Trimming removed 2 bases from V and 8 bases from J; junction bases left unmatched: 15. CDR3 length: 17 residues. CDR3 in amino acids: CASSQTRGRTGYYEQFF. CDR3 DNA sequence: TGCGCCAGCAGCCAAACGAGGGGGCGCACCGGGTATTATGAGCAGTTCTTC.

The chain joins TRBV4-3 to TRBJ2-3; tentatively, D is TRBD2 (5 bases). The CDR3 is made up of 16 amino acids. The ends were cut back, 4 bases at V and 1 base at J, with 15 bases in the middle. CDR1 and CDR2 from the germline V gene are LGHNA and YSLEER. The CDR3 bases are TGCGCCAGCAGCCTTAGACTGTCGAGGGGCACAGATACGCAGTATTTT. It codes for CASSLRLSRGTDTQYF.

The CDR3 loop reads CASSVVSRNTEAFF. CDR3 coding DNA: TGTGCCAGCAGCGTAGTTAGCAGGAACACTGAAGCTTTCTTT. The chain is built from TRBV9 and TRBJ1-1; D gene unclear. The germline gives CDR1 SGDLS, CDR2 YYNGEE. The CDR3 runs to 14 residues. V dropped 0 bases and J dropped 1 base, with 7 bases sitting between them.

The chain links TRBV7-2 to TRBJ1-5; D unresolved. The CDR3 has 14 amino acids. Trimming stripped 5 bases from V and 0 bases from J, with 8 bases between. Germline V gene sequence: CDR1 SGHTA, CDR2 FQGNSA. CDR3 region: CASSQEISNQPQHF. CDR3 coding DNA: TGTGCCAGCAGCCAGGAAATTAGCAATCAGCCCCAGCATTTT. Using reference TRBV7-2 and TRBJ1-5 for the parts outside the CDR3, the full variable domain is GAGVSQSPSNKVTEKGKDVELRCDPISGHTALYWYRQSLGQGLEFLIYFQGNSAPDKSGLPSDRFSAERTGGSVSTLTIQRTQQEDSAVYLCASSQEISNQPQHFGDGTRLSIL.

The chain carries TRBV7-2 and TRBJ2-7; the match to TRBD2 covers 7 bases. The germline V gene encodes CDR1 SGHTA and CDR2 FQGNSA. The J segment lost 1 base and the V segment lost 5 bases, leaving 5 bases of the junction unmatched. The CDR3 runs 14 residues. CDR3 sequence (DNA): TGTGCCAGCAGCATGCGGGGGTCTTCCTACGAGCAGTACTTC. The encoded protein is CASSMRGSSYEQYF.

The V and J genes are TRBV28 and TRBJ2-1; D remains unclear. Trimming removed 6 bases at V and 7 bases at J, with 19 bases between. Germline lookup yields CDR1 MDHEN and CDR2 SYDVKM. This CDR3 comprises 15 residues. DNA for the CDR3: TGTGCCAGCAGCCTCAGACCAGGTCTCGGTAATGAGCAGTTCTTC. Translating gives CASSLRPGLGNEQFF.

The V and J genes are TRBV19 and TRBJ1-6; possibly TRBD1 for D (5 bases). Trimming cost V 7 bases and J 10 bases, with 14 bases left between them. Germline V gives CDR1 LNHDA, CDR2 SQIVND (reference sequence). The CDR3 runs to 13 residues. CDR3 region: CASKIGEGSPLHF. For the CDR3, the DNA is TGTGCCAGTAAGATAGGGGAGGGGTCACCCCTCCACTTT.

The genes are TRBV5-6 and TRBJ1-6; 7 positions agree with TRBD1. V lost 0 bases and J lost 7; bases outside the gene matches: 7. The CDR3 runs to 16 residues. In germline, CDR1 is SGHDT, CDR2 YYEEEE. CDR3 in DNA: TGTGCCAGCAGCTTGGTGTCAGGGGGAAGGAATTCACCCCTCCACTTT. It encodes CASSLVSGGRNSPLHF.

The genes are TRBV29-1 and TRBJ1-4; the D gene is possibly TRBD1 (5 bases). Trimming cost V 4 bases and J 7 bases, with 16 bases left between them. Germline values: CDR1 SQVTM, CDR2 ANQGSEA. This CDR3 region has 14 residues. The CDR3 spells CSVGGEGGGEKLFF. CDR3 in DNA: TGCAGCGTTGGAGGGGAGGGTGGAGGTGAAAAACTGTTTTTT.

The chain has TRBV25-1 and TRBJ2-7; TRBD1 agrees at 12 bases. Germline values: CDR1 MGHDK, CDR2 SYGVNS. This CDR3 has 16 amino acids. Germline trimming cut 2 bases from V and 5 bases from J; bases unmatched to any gene: 7. This CDR3 is CASSEGTGGRGHEQYF. The CDR3 DNA is TGTGCCAGCAGTGAAGGGACAGGGGGCCGTGGGCACGAGCAGTACTTC.

The V gene is TRBV7-8, the J gene TRBJ2-5; 7 nucleotides match TRBD1. V lost 5 bases, J lost 4 bases, and 10 bases stayed unmatched. CDR1 SGHVS and CDR2 FQNEAQ come from the germline V gene. This CDR3 contains 15 residues. The DNA for the CDR3 is TGTGCCAGCAGCCGCGGACAGGCGAGGGGAGAGACCCAGTACTTC. This gives the protein CASSRGQARGETQYF.

The chain uses TRBV5-1 and TRBJ2-7, with D tentatively TRBD1 (6 bases). V lost 0 bases and J 4 bases, leaving 14 bases between the germline ends. The germline V gene has CDR1 SGHRS and CDR2 YFSETQ. The length of the CDR3 is 15 residues. CDR3 in amino acids: CASSLAGQLPYEQYF. The DNA for the CDR3 is TGCGCCAGCAGCTTGGCCGGACAGTTACCTTACGAGCAGTACTTC. Using reference TRBV5-1 and TRBJ2-7 for the parts outside the CDR3, the full variable domain is KAGVTQTPRYLIKTRGQQVTLSCSPISGHRSVSWYQQTPGQGLQFLFEYFSETQRNKGNFPGRFSGRQFSNSRSEMNVSTLELGDSALYLCASSLAGQLPYEQYFGPGTRLTVT.

This chain uses TRBV7-9 with TRBJ2-7; TRBD2 matches 9 bases. The CDR3 consists of 18 residues. V shed 3 bases and J 0 bases; nucleotides not matched to a gene: 12. The germline gives CDR1 SEHNR, CDR2 FQNEAQ (reference sequence). CDR3 sequence: CASSFPAGGVLSSYEQYF. The CDR3 DNA is TGTGCCAGCAGCTTCCCAGCGGGGGGAGTATTGAGCTCCTACGAGCAGTACTTC.

The chain is built from TRBV14 and TRBJ1-2, with a possible D match to TRBD1 (6 bases). Looked up from germline, CDR1 is SGHDN and CDR2 is FVKESK. V lost 0 bases and J 3 bases, leaving 11 bases between the germline ends. The CDR3 has 15 residues. CDR3 sequence reads: CASSQDNRAYYGYTF. In DNA, the CDR3 is TGTGCCAGCAGCCAAGATAACAGGGCCTACTATGGCTACACCTTC.

The V and J genes are TRBV5-6 and TRBJ1-4; 7 nucleotides agree with TRBD1. CDR1 SGHDT and CDR2 YYEEEE come from the germline V gene. This CDR3 has 15 residues. Unmatched junction bases numbered 2, after V lost 3 bases and J lost 0 bases. The CDR3 nucleotides are TGTGCCAGCAGCTCAGGGGGTTCAACTAATGAAAAACTGTTTTTT. Residues: CASSSGGSTNEKLFF.

The J gene is TRBJ1-5, the V gene TRBV27, with 7 bases lining up with TRBD1. Per germline, CDR1 MNHEY and CDR2 SMNVEV (reference sequence). V was clipped by 3 bases and J by 0 bases; unmatched bases: 14. This CDR3 is built from 19 residues. CDR3 loop: CASSLFNPVGTDSNQPQHF. The CDR3 nucleotides are TGTGCCAGCAGTTTGTTTAACCCTGTCGGGACAGATAGCAATCAGCCCCAGCATTTT.